This TCR beta chain comes out of a study of blood T cell repertoires in COVID-19. As handled by the study authors: Estimated nucleated cell counts came from reference gene primer amplification. The assay was immunoSEQ multiplex PCR, and TCRdb's table has in-frame clones only and misses some. V, J and clone size derive from that table, while D and trimming were established from the DNA sequence. The top ten clones hold 1.8% of a sample with under 350,000 clones, roughly 86% of them seen once. This CDR3 contains 16 residues. Germline CDR1 is MNHEY and CDR2 is SMNVEV (reference sequence). Trimming pared 0 bases from V and 2 bases from J, leaving 13 bases between.

V gene TRBV27 combines with J gene TRBJ1-1; D is perhaps TRBD1 (5 bases). This sequence was found in a woman in her twenties or thirties with COVID-19, enrolled during active disease. Input material: peripheral blood. The CDR3 protein is CASSLSSDSLNTEAFF. The CDR3 DNA reads as TGTGCCAGCAGTTTATCGAGCGACAGCCTAAACACTGAAGCTTTCTTT.